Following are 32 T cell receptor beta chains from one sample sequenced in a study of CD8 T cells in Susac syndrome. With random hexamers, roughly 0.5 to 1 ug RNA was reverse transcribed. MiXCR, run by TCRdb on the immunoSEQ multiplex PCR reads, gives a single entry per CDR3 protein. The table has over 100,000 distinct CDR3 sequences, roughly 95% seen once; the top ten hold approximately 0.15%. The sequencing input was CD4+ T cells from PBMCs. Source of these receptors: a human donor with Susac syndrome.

The CDR3 protein is CASRETGSGNTIYF. The CDR3 DNA sequence: TGTGCCAGCAGAGAGACAGGGTCCGGAAACACCATATATTTT. The chain employs TRBV7-2 and TRBJ1-3, with TRBD1 matching over 7 bases. J was trimmed by 4 bases and V by 6 bases; bases with no gene match: 6. This CDR3 spans 14 amino acids. Germline assignment: CDR1 SGHTA and CDR2 FQGNSA.

The CDR3 here is CSVSLTGPGELFF. The CDR3 nucleotides are TGCAGCGTAAGCCTCACAGGGCCCGGGGAGCTGTTTTTT. The chain couples TRBV29-1 to TRBJ2-2; a possible D gene is TRBD1 (6 bases). CDR1 SQVTM and CDR2 ANQGSEA come from the germline V gene. V was trimmed by 6 bases and J by 6 bases, leaving 14 bases between them. This CDR3 has 13 residues.

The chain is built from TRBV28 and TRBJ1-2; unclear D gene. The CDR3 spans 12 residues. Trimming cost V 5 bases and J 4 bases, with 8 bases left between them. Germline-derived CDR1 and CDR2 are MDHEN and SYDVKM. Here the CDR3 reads CASSPPGYGYTF. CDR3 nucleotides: TGTGCCAGCAGTCCCCCGGGCTATGGCTACACCTTC.

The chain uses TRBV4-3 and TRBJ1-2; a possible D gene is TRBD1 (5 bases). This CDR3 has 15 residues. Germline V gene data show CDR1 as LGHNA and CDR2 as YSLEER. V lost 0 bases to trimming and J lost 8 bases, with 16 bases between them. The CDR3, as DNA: TGCGCCAGCAGCCAAGAGACATACTCCCGGGGCGGCTACACCTTC. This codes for CASSQETYSRGGYTF.

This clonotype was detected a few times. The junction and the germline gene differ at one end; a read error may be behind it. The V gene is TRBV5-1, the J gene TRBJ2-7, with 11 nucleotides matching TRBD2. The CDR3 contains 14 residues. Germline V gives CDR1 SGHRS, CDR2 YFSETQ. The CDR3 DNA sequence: TGTGCCAGCAGTTTAACTAGCGGGAGTTACGAGCAGTACTTC. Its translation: CASSLTSGSYEQYF.

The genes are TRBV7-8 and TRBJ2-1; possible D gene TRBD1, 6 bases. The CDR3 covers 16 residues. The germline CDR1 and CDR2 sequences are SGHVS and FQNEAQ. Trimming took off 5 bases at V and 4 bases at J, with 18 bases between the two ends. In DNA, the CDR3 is TGTGCCAGCAGCCTCCAATGGGGGACATCTTACAATGAGCAGTTCTTC. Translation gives CASSLQWGTSYNEQFF.

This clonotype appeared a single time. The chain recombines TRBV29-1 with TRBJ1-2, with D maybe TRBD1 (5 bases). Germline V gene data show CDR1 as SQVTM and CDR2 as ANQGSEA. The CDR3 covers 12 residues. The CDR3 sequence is CTTRAGTYGYTF. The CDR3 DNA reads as TGCACCACGAGGGCGGGGACCTATGGCTACACCTTC.

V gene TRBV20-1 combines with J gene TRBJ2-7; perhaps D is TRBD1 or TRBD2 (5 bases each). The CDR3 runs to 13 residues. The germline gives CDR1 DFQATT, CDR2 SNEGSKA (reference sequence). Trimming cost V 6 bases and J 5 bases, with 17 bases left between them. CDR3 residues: CSATLRGLDEQYF. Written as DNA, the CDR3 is TGCAGTGCAACATTGAGGGGTCTCGACGAGCAGTACTTC.

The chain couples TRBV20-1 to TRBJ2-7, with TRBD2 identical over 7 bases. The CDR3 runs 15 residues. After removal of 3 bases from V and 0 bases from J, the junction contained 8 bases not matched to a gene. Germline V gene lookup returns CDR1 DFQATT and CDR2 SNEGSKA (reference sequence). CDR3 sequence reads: CSASMSGANSYEQYF. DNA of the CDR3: TGCAGTGCTAGTATGAGCGGGGCCAACTCCTACGAGCAGTACTTC.

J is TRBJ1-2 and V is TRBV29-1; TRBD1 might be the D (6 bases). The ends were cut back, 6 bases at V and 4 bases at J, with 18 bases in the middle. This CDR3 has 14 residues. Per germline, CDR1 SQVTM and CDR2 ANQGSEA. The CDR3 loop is CSVAPRGGAYGYTF. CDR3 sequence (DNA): TGCAGCGTGGCCCCCCGGGGGGGCGCCTATGGCTACACCTTC.

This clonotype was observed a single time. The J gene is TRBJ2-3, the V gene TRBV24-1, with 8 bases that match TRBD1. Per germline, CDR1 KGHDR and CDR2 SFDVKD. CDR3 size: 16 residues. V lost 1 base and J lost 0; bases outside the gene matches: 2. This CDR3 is CATSDLQGDSTDTQYF. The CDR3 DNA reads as TGTGCCACCAGTGATTTACAGGGGGATAGCACAGATACGCAGTATTTT.

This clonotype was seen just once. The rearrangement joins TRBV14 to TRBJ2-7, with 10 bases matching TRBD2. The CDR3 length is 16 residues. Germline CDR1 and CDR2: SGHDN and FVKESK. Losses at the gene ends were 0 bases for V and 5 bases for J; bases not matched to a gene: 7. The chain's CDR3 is CASSQDRSGRAHEQYF. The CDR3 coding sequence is TGTGCCAGCAGCCAAGATCGCAGCGGGAGGGCCCACGAGCAGTACTTC. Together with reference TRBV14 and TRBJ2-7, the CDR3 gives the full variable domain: EAGVTQFPSHSVIEKGQTVTLRCDPISGHDNLYWYRRVMGKEIKFLLHFVKESKQDESGMPNNRFLAERTGGTYSTLKVQPAELEDSGVYFCASSQDRSGRAHEQYFGPGTRLTVT.

The CDR3 is CASRERLALYEQYF. Here the CDR3 DNA reads TGTGCCAGCAGAGAACGACTAGCGTTGTACGAGCAGTACTTC. The V and J genes are TRBV2 and TRBJ2-7, with TRBD2 matching 8 bases. Germline-derived CDR1 and CDR2 are SNHLY and FYNNEI. With V trimmed by 6 bases and J by 4 bases, 8 bases remained unmatched. The CDR3 spans 14 residues.

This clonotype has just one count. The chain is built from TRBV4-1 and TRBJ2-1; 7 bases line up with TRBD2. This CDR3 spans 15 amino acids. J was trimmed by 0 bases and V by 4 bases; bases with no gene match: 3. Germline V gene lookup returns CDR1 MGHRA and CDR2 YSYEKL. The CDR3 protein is CASSRGGSSYNEQFF. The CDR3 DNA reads TGCGCCAGCAGCCGGGGCGGGAGCTCCTACAATGAGCAGTTCTTC.

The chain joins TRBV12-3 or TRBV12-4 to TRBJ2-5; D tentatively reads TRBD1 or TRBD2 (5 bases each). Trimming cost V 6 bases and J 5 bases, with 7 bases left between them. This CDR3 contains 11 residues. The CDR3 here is CASRWGETQYF. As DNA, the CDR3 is TGTGCCAGCAGGTGGGGGGAGACCCAGTACTTC.

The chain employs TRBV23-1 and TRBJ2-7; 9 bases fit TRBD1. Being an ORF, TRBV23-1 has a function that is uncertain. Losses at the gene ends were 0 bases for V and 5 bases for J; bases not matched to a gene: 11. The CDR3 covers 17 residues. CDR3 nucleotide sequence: TGCGCCAGCAGTCAATCGACGTTGGGGACAGGGCCCCACGAGCAGTACTTC. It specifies CASSQSTLGTGPHEQYF.

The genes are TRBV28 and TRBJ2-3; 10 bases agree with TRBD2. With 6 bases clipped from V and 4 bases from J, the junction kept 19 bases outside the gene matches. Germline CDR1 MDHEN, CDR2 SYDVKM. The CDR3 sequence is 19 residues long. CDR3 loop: CASSRIQTLLAGVADTQYF. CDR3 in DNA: TGTGCCAGCAGCAGAATTCAAACCCTCCTAGCGGGAGTTGCAGATACGCAGTATTTT.

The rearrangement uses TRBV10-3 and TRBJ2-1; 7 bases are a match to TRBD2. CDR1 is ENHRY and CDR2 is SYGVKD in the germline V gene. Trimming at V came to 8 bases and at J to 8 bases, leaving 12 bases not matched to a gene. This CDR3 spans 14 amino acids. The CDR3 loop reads CAIGEGSDLDEQFF. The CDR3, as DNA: TGTGCCATCGGGGAGGGCTCCGACCTCGATGAGCAGTTCTTC.

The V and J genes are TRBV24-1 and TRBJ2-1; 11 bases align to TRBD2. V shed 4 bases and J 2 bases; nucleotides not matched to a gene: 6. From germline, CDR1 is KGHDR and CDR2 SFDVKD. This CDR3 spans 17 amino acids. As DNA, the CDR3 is TGTGCCACCAGTGACAACGGACTAGCGGGTACCTACAATGAGCAGTTCTTC. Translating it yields CATSDNGLAGTYNEQFF.

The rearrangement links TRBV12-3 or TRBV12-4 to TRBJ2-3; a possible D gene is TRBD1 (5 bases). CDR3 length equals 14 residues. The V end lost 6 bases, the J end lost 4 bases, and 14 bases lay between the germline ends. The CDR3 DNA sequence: TGTGCCAGCAGCACCAGGGTTAGAGCAGATACGCAGTATTTT. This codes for CASSTRVRADTQYF.

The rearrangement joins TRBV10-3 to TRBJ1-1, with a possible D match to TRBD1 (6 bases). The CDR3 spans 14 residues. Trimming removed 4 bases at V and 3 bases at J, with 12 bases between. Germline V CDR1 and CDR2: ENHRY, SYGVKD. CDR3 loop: CAISGTASDTEAFF. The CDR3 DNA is TGTGCCATCAGTGGGACAGCTTCTGACACTGAAGCTTTCTTT.

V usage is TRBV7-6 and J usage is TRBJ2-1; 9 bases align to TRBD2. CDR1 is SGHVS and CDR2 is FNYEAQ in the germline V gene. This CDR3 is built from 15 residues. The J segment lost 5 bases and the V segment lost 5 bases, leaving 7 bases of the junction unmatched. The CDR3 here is CASSPGTSSNNEQFF. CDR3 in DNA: TGTGCCAGCAGCCCTGGGACTAGCTCAAACAATGAGCAGTTCTTC. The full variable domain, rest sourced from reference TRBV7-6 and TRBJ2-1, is GAGVSQSPRYKVTKRGQDVALRCDPISGHVSLYWYRQALGQGPEFLTYFNYEAQQDKSGLPNDRFSAERPEGSISTLTIQRTEQRDSAMYRCASSPGTSSNNEQFFGPGTRLTVL.

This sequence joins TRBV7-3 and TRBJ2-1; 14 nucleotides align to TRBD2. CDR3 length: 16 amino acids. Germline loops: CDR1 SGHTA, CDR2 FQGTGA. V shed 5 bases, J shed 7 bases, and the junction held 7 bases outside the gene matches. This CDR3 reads CASSVHGTSGSNEQFF. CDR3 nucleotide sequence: TGTGCCAGCAGCGTGCACGGGACTAGCGGGAGTAATGAGCAGTTCTTC. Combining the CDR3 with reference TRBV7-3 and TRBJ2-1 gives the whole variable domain GAGVSQTPSNKVTEKGKYVELRCDPISGHTALYWYRQSLGQGPEFLIYFQGTGAADDSGLPNDRFFAVRPEGSVSTLKIQRTERGDSAVYLCASSVHGTSGSNEQFFGPGTRLTVL.

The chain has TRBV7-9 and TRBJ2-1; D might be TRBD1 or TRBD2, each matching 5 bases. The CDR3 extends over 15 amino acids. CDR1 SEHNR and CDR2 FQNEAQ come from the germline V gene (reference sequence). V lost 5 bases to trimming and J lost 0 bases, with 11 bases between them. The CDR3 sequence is CASSPGRISYNEQFF. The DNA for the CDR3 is TGTGCCAGCAGCCCGGGACGGATCTCCTACAATGAGCAGTTCTTC.

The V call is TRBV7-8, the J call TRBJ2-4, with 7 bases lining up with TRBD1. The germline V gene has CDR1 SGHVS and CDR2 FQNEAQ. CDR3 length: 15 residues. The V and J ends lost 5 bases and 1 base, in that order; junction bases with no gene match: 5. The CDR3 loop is CASSGVTGAKNIQYF. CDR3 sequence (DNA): TGTGCCAGCAGCGGAGTGACAGGGGCCAAAAACATTCAGTACTTC.

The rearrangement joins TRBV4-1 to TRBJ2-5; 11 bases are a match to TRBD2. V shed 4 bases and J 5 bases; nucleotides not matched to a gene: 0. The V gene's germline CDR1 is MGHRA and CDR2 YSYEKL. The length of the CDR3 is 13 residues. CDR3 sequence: CASSRTSGETQYF. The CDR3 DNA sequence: TGCGCCAGCAGCCGGACTAGCGGGGAGACCCAGTACTTC.

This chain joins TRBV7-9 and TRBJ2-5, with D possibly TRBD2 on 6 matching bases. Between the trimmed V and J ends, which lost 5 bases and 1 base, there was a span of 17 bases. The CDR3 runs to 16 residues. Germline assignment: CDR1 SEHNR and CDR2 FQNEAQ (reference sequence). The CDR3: CASSPGLGRLQETQYF. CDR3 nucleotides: TGTGCCAGCAGCCCGGGACTTGGCCGTCTCCAAGAGACCCAGTACTTC.

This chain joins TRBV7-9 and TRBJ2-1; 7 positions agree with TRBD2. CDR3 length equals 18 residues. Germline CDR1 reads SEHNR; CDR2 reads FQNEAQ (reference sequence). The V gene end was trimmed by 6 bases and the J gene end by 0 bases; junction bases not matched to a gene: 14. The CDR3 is CASRSKGEGGSSYNEQFF. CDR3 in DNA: TGTGCCAGCAGATCCAAAGGGGAGGGCGGGAGCTCCTACAATGAGCAGTTCTTC.

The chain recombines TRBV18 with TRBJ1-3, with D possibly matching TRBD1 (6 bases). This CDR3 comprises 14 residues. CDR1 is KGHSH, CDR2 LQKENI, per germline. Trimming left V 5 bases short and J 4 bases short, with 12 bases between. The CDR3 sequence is CASSGDIVGNTIYF. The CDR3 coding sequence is TGTGCCAGCTCAGGGGACATCGTGGGAAACACCATATATTTT.

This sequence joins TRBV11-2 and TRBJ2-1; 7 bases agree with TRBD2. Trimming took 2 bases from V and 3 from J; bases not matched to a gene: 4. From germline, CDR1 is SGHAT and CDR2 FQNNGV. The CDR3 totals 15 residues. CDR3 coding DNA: TGTGCCAGCAGCTTATCCGGGACTATCTACAATGAGCAGTTCTTC. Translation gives CASSLSGTIYNEQFF. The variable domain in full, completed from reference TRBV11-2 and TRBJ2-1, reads EAGVAQSPRYKIIEKRQSVAFWCNPISGHATLYWYQQILGQGPKLLIQFQNNGVVDDSQLPKDRFSAERLKGVDSTLKIQPAKLEDSAVYLCASSLSGTIYNEQFFGPGTRLTVL.

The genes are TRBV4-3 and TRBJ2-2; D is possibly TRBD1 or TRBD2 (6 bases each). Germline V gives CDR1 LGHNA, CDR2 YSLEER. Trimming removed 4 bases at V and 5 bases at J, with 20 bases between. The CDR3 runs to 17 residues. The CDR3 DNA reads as TGCGCCAGCAGCCGGCTGGCAGGGGCTGGGGGGACCGGGGAGCTGTTTTTT. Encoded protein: CASSRLAGAGGTGELFF.

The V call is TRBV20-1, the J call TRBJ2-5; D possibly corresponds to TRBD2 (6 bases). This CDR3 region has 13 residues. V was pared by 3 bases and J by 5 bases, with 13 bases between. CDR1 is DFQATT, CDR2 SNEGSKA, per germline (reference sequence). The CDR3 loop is CSASSGPGETQYF. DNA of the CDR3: TGCAGTGCTAGTAGCGGTCCAGGGGAGACCCAGTACTTC.